The table lists the clone carrying this T cell receptor (beta chain) with a few counts. The antigen remains undetermined. This sample was taken from a study of cytomegalovirus exposure and HLA in healthy donors. Study findings and constraints: Sequencing probably produced one cluster of sequence variants that were highly shared. Listed as cytomegalovirus-associated were 164 TCR beta chains. It was confirmed in vitro that a few of the CMV-associated chains were specific for CMV antigens.

CDR1 is MNHEY and CDR2 is SVGAGI in the germline V gene. V was clipped by 4 bases and J by 5 bases; unmatched bases: 2. This CDR3 has 13 residues. The PCR had 60 Vbeta and 13 Jbeta primers. Libraries were prepared by immunoSEQ multiplex PCR; TCRdb keeps only in-frame clonotypes and omits some of them. This table holds about 160,000 clones, around 75% found once. V is TRBV6-5 and J is TRBJ1-2, with TRBD1 matching over 9 bases. The sequenced material came from PBMCs. The receptor's source is a woman in her fifties or sixties in good health and CMV-seropositive. CDR3 coding DNA: TGTGCCAGCAGTTTAGACAGGGGGTATGGCTACACCTTC. It specifies CASSLDRGYGYTF.